Described below is a single T cell receptor beta chain sequence and its context. Looked up from germline, CDR1 is SGHRS and CDR2 is YFSETQ. V was clipped by 6 bases and J by 7 bases; unmatched bases: 12. CDR3 length: 15 amino acids. The sample originates from a study of CD8+ T cells in alopecia areata. Looking at the study overall: Each of the treated patients was given oral tofacitinib, 5 to 10 mg twice daily, for moderate-to-severe alopecia areata.

Those with alopecia areata gave lesional scalp punch biopsies and peripheral blood. As the sequencing template, cDNA was produced by extracting RNA and reverse transcribing it. Produced via immunoSEQ multiplex PCR; TCRdb's table is partial and in-frame only. This sample has roughly 130,000 clones, with roughly 61% found just once. The chain has TRBV5-1 and TRBJ2-1; 8 nucleotides align to TRBD2. The sequenced sample was CD4+ T cells sorted from blood, obtained at week 0. This TCR derives from a human donor with alopecia areata. The CDR3 DNA follows: TGCGCCAGCACCTATTCAGCGGGAGCGGTTAATGAGCAGTTCTTC. The encoded protein is CASTYSAGAVNEQFF.